These 16 T cell receptor beta chains originate from one sample sequenced in a study of T-cell memory formation after mild COVID-19. TCRdb itself ran the 5' RACE reads through MiXCR, one entry per CDR3 protein. Found here are 500,000 to 550,000 distinct CDR3 sequences, roughly 21% of them singletons; the top ten hold around 12%. Sequenced sample: PBMCs or a T cell subset sorted from them (not recorded which). The receptor set was obtained from an adult woman who had mild COVID-19 (a few samples of this study predate the infection). Cell type and time point are not known.

This rearrangement joins TRBV4-3 to TRBJ2-7, with 8 positions matching TRBD1. The CDR3 has 15 residues. Trimming took 0 bases from V and 6 from J; bases not matched to a gene: 7. Germline V gives CDR1 LGHNA, CDR2 YSLEER. This chain's CDR3 is CASSQDGRQGFEQYF. For the CDR3, the DNA is TGCGCCAGCAGCCAAGACGGTAGACAGGGGTTCGAGCAGTACTTC.

Only a few counts were recorded for this clonotype. The V call is TRBV12-3 or TRBV12-4, the J call TRBJ1-1; 7 bases fit TRBD1. CDR3 size: 13 residues. V dropped 6 bases and J dropped 10; count of bases not matched to a gene: 11. The DNA for the CDR3 is TGTGCCAGCAGCCAAAAAGGGGGCAGGGGAGCTTTCTTT. Protein sequence: CASSQKGGRGAFF.

This clonotype occurred a few times. The chain employs TRBV7-2 and TRBJ2-7; 9 bases align to TRBD2. Germline loops: CDR1 SGHTA, CDR2 FQGNSA. V shed 5 bases, J shed 3 bases, and the junction held 5 bases outside the gene matches. There are 14 residues in the CDR3. CDR3 DNA: TGTGCCAGCAGCACCGGGACTAGCCGCTACGAGCAGTACTTC. Protein: CASSTGTSRYEQYF. Full variable domain (missing parts from reference TRBV7-2 and TRBJ2-7): GAGVSQSPSNKVTEKGKDVELRCDPISGHTALYWYRQSLGQGLEFLIYFQGNSAPDKSGLPSDRFSAERTGGSVSTLTIQRTQQEDSAVYLCASSTGTSRYEQYFGPGTRLTVT.

The gene calls are TRBV5-1 and TRBJ1-6, with D tentatively TRBD1 (5 bases). Germline V CDR1 and CDR2: SGHRS, YFSETQ. The CDR3 sequence is 14 residues long. V dropped 0 bases and J dropped 8 bases, with 9 bases sitting between them. CDR3 coding DNA: TGCGCCAGCAGCTTGGTCAGGGCTGATTCACCCCTCCACTTT. Amino acid sequence: CASSLVRADSPLHF. Combining the CDR3 with reference TRBV5-1 and TRBJ1-6 gives the whole variable domain KAGVTQTPRYLIKTRGQQVTLSCSPISGHRSVSWYQQTPGQGLQFLFEYFSETQRNKGNFPGRFSGRQFSNSRSEMNVSTLELGDSALYLCASSLVRADSPLHFGNGTRLTVT.

This chain joins TRBV5-1 and TRBJ2-1; 9 nucleotides line up with TRBD1. Germline CDR1 SGHRS, CDR2 YFSETQ. The CDR3 sequence is 15 residues long. With V trimmed by 5 bases and J by 9 bases, 12 bases remained unmatched. DNA of the CDR3: TGCGCCAGCAGACCTCCGGGACAGGGTTTTGGTGAGCAGTTCTTC. This translates into CASRPPGQGFGEQFF.

The chain combines TRBV7-2 with TRBJ2-7; TRBD1 agrees at 8 bases. The CDR3 runs to 12 residues. V trimming: 5 bases; J trimming: 5 bases; junction bases outside the gene matches: 2. Germline CDR1 reads SGHTA; CDR2 reads FQGNSA. CDR3 in DNA: TGTGCCAGCAGCACACAGGGGGACGAGCAGTACTTC. Translated, it gives CASSTQGDEQYF. The variable domain in full, with the rest retrieved from reference TRBV7-2 and TRBJ2-7, is GAGVSQSPSNKVTEKGKDVELRCDPISGHTALYWYRQSLGQGLEFLIYFQGNSAPDKSGLPSDRFSAERTGGSVSTLTIQRTQQEDSAVYLCASSTQGDEQYFGPGTRLTVT.

This chain uses TRBV5-1 with TRBJ2-7, with 7 bases identical to TRBD1. Germline V lookup: CDR1 SGHRS, CDR2 YFSETQ. The CDR3 has 16 residues. V was clipped by 4 bases and J by 0 bases; unmatched bases: 10. CDR3 bases: TGCGCCAGCAGCACCGGGGACAGCCTAGGCTCCTACGAGCAGTACTTC. Its protein is CASSTGDSLGSYEQYF.

The chain combines TRBV6-5 with TRBJ2-7, with 9 positions matching TRBD1. The CDR3 contains 16 residues. Germline V CDR1 and CDR2: MNHEY, SVGAGI. V lost 5 bases to trimming and J lost 4 bases; unmatched junction nucleotides: 12. The DNA of the CDR3 is TGTGCCAGCAGTCGCCTGAATCCTGGACAGGGGTACGAGCAGTACTTC. As protein: CASSRLNPGQGYEQYF.

This clonotype has only a few counts. The CDR3 region is CASSLSRDHQETQYF. The CDR3 coding sequence is TGTGCCAGCAGTTTATCCAGGGACCATCAAGAGACCCAGTACTTC. This chain connects TRBV12-3 or TRBV12-4 to TRBJ2-5; D possibly uses TRBD1 or TRBD2 (5 bases each). The CDR3 length is 15 residues. Trimming removed 2 bases at V and 2 bases at J, with 12 bases between.

The chain links TRBV20-1 to TRBJ2-7, with D perhaps matching TRBD2 (6 bases). Trimming shortened V by 0 bases and J by 2 bases, and 14 bases separated the two germline ends. Looked up from germline, CDR1 is DFQATT and CDR2 is SNEGSKA (reference sequence). The CDR3 has 15 residues. CDR3 protein: CSARDQRVAPYEQYF. The DNA of the CDR3 is TGCAGTGCTAGAGACCAGCGGGTGGCCCCCTACGAGCAGTACTTC.

This clonotype appeared a few times. The chain has TRBV12-3 or TRBV12-4 and TRBJ1-1; no definite D call. V lost 4 bases to trimming and J lost 6 bases, with 27 bases between them. The CDR3 loop spans 18 amino acids. CDR3 protein: CASSSLSTVFQWSAEAFF. CDR3 nucleotide sequence: TGTGCCAGCAGTTCCCTCTCGACTGTATTTCAATGGTCTGCTGAAGCTTTCTTT.

A single count supports this clonotype. The V gene is TRBV7-8, the J gene TRBJ1-2; no firm D call. This CDR3 is built from 14 residues. Trimming removed 0 bases from V and 1 base from J, with 6 bases in between. CDR1 and CDR2 (germline): SGHVS, FQNEAQ. The CDR3 protein is CASSLAVNNYGYTF. The CDR3 DNA follows: TGTGCCAGCAGCTTAGCCGTAAATAACTATGGCTACACCTTC.

This clonotype was counted a few times. This chain joins TRBV12-3 or TRBV12-4 and TRBJ1-5, with 11 bases aligning to TRBD1. This CDR3 has 16 residues. Germline trimming cut 4 bases from V and 1 base from J; bases unmatched to any gene: 3. This chain's CDR3 is CASSSGQGASNQPQHF. DNA for the CDR3: TGTGCCAGCAGTTCAGGACAGGGGGCAAGCAATCAGCCCCAGCATTTT.

The rearrangement links TRBV7-9 to TRBJ2-1, with D perhaps matching TRBD1 (6 bases). Germline V gene lookup returns CDR1 SEHNR and CDR2 FQNEAQ (reference sequence). This CDR3 contains 18 residues. Trimming cost V 7 bases and J 0 bases, with 22 bases left between them. CDR3 sequence: CASTPVRGGLSSYNEQFF. CDR3 bases: TGTGCCAGCACCCCGGTCAGGGGCGGGCTGAGCTCCTACAATGAGCAGTTCTTC.

This clonotype has at least ten counts. One junction end does not reproduce the germline sequence, and a read error may be involved. V gene TRBV12-3 or TRBV12-4 combines with J gene TRBJ2-5, with D possibly matching TRBD1 (5 bases). The CDR3 covers 12 residues. CDR3 in amino acids: CASSFSSAPQGF. The CDR3, as DNA: TGTGCCAGCAGTTTTAGCTCGGCACCCCAGGGCTTC.

This clonotype appeared a few times. This chain uses TRBV12-3 or TRBV12-4 with TRBJ2-7, with TRBD2 as a possible D gene (5 bases). The CDR3 has 14 amino acids. The V and J ends lost 1 base and 6 bases respectively, with 13 bases between them. CDR3 residues: CASSLGETGSEQYF. DNA for the CDR3: TGTGCCAGCAGTTTAGGAGAAACGGGATCCGAGCAGTACTTC.